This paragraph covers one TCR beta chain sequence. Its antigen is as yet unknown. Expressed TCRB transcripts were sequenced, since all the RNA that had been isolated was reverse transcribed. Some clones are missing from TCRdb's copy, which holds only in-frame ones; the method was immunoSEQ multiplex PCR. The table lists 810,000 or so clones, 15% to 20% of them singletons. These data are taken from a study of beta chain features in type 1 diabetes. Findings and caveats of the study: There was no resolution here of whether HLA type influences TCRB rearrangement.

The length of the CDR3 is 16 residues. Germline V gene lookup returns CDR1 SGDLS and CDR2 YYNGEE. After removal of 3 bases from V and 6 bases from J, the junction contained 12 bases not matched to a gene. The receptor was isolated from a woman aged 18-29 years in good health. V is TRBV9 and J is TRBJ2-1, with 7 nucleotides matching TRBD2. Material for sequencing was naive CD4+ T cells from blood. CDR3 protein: CASSGTRSGRGNEQFF. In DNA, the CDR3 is TGTGCCAGCAGCGGCACCCGCTCAGGGAGGGGCAATGAGCAGTTCTTC.